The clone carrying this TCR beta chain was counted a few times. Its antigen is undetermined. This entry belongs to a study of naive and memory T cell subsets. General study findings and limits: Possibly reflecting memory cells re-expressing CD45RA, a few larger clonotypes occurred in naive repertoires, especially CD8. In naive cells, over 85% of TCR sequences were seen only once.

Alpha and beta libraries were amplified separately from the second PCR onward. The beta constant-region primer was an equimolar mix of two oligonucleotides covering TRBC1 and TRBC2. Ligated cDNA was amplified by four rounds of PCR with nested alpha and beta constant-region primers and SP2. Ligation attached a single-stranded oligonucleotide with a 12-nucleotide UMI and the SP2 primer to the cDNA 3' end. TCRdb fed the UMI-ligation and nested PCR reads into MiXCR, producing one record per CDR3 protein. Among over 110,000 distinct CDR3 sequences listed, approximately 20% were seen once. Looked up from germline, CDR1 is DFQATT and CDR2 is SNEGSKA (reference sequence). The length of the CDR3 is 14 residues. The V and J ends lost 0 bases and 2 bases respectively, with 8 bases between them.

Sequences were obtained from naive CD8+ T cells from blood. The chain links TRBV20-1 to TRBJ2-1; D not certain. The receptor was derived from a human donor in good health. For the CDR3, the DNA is TGCAGTGCTAGAGAGCTCTTCACCTACAATGAGCAGTTCTTC. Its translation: CSARELFTYNEQFF.